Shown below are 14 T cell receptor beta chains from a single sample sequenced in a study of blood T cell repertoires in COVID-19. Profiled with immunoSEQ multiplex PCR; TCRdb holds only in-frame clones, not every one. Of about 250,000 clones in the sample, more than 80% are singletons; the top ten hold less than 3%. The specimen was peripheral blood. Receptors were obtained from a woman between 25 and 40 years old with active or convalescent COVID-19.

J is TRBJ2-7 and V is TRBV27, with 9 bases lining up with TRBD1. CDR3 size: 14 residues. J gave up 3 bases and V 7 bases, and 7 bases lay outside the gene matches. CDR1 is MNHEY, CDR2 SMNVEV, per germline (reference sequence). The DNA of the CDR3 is TGTGCCAGCAAAAAATGGGACAGGGACTACGAGCAGTACTTC. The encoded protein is CASKKWDRDYEQYF.

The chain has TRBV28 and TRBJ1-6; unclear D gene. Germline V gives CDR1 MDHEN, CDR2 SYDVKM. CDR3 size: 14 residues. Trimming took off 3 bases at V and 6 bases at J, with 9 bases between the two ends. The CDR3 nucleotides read TGTGCCAGCAGTTTCAGGCAGATTAATTCACCCCTCCACTTT. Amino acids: CASSFRQINSPLHF.

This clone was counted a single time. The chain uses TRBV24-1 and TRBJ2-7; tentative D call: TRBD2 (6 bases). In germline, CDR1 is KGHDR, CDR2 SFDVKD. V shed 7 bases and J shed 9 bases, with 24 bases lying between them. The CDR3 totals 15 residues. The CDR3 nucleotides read TGTGCCACCAGCTCCGGAGGGGCGGCCCGGGGTGGGCAGTACTTC. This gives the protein CATSSGGAARGGQYF.

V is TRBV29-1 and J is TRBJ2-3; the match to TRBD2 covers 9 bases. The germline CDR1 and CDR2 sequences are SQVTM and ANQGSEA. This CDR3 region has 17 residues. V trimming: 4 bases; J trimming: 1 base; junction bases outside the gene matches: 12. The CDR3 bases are TGCAGCGTTGTAATCCAGCGGGGGGTATCGGGCACAGATACGCAGTATTTT. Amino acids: CSVVIQRGVSGTDTQYF.

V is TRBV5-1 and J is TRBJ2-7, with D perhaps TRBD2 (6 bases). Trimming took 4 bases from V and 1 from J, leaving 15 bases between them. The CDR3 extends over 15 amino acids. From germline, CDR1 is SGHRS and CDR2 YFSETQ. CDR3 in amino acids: CASSVSGLRSYEQYF. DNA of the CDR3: TGCGCCAGCAGCGTATCGGGACTCCGTTCCTACGAGCAGTACTTC.

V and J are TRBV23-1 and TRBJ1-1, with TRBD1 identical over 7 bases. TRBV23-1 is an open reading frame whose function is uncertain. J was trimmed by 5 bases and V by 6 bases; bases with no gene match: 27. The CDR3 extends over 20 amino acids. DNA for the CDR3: TGCGCCAGCAGACTGCCCGTAGAGACAGGGAAATTTTGGGGTACGACTGAAGCTTTCTTT. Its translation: CASRLPVETGKFWGTTEAFF.

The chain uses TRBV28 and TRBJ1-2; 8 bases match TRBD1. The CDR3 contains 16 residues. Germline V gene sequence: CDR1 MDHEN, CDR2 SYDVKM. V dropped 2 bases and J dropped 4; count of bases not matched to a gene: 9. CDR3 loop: CASSLVADREIYGYTF. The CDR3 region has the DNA TGTGCCAGCAGTTTAGTTGCGGACAGGGAAATCTATGGCTACACCTTC.

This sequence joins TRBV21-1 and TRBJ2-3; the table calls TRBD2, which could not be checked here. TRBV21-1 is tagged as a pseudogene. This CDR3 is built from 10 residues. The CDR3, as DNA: TGTGCCCGGAGGGGCGATACGCAGTATTTT. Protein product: CARRGDTQYF.

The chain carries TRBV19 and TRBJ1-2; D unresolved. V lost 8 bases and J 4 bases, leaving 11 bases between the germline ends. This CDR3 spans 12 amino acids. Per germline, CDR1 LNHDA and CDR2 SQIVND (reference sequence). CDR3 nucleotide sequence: TGTGCCAGTCAGAAAGATTCCTATGGCTACACCTTC. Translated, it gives CASQKDSYGYTF.

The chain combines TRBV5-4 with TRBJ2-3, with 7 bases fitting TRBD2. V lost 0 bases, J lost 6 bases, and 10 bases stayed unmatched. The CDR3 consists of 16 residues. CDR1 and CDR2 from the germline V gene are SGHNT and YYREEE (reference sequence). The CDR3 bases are TGTGCCAGCAGCTTGGAAGGAGGCGGGGGACCCGATACGCAGTATTTT. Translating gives CASSLEGGGGPDTQYF.

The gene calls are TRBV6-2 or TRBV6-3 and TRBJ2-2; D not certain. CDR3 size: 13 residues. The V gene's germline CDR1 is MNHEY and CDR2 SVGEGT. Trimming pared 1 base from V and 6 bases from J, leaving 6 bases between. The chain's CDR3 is CASSYFGSGELFF. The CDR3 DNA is TGTGCCAGCAGTTACTTCGGTTCCGGGGAGCTGTTTTTT.

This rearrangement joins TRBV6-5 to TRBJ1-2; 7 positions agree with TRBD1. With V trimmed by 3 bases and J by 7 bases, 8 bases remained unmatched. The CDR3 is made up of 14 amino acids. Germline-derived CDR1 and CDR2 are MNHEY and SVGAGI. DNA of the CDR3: TGTGCCAGCAGTTATGACAGGGCGGGTGGTGGCTACACCTTC. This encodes CASSYDRAGGGYTF.

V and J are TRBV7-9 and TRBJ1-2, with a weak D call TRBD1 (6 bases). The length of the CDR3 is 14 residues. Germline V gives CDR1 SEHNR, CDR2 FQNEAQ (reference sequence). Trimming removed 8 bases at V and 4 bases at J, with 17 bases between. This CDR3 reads CASGLSGTPYGYTF. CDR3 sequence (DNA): TGTGCCAGCGGGCTCTCCGGGACACCCTATGGCTACACCTTC.

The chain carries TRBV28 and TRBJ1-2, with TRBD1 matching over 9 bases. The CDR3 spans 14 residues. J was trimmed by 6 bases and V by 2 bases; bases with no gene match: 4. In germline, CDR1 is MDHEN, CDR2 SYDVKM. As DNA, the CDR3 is TGTGCCAGCAGTTTAAGGTGGACAGGGGATGGCTACACCTTC. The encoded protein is CASSLRWTGDGYTF.